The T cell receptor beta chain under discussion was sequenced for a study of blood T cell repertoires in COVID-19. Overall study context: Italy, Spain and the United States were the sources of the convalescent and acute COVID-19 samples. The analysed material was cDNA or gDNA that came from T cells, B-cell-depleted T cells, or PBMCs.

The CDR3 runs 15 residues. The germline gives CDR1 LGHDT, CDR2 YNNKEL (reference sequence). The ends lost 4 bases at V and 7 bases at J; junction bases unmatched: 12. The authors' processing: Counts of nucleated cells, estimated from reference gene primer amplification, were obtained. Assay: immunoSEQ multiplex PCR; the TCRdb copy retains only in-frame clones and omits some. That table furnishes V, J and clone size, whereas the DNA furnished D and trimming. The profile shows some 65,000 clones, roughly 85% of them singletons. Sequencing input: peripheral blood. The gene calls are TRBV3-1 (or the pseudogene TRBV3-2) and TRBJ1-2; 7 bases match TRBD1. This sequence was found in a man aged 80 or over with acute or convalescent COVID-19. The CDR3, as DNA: TGTGCCAGCAGCCCGAACAGGGGTTCGACAAGTGGCTACACCTTC. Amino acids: CASSPNRGSTSGYTF.